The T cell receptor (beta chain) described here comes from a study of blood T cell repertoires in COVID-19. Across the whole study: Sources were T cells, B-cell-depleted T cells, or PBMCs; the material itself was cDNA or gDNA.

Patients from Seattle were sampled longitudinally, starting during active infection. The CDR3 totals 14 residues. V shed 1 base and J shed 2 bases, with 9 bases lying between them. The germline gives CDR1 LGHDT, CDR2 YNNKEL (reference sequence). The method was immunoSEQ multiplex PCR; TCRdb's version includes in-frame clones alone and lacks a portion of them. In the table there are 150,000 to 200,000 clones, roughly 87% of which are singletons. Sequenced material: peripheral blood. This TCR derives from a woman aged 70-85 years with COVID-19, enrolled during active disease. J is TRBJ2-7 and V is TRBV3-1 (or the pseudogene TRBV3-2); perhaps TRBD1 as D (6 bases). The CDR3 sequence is CASSQVPGAYEQYF. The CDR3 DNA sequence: TGTGCCAGCAGCCAAGTTCCAGGGGCCTACGAGCAGTACTTC.